The text below deals with one TCR beta chain. Germline CDR1 reads MDHEN; CDR2 reads SYDVKM. The CDR3 covers 16 residues. The V gene lost 2 bases and the J gene lost 3 bases, with 14 bases spanning the gap. Original analysis: Nucleated cell number was recorded as an estimate derived from reference gene primer amplification. The repertoire was sequenced with immunoSEQ multiplex PCR; TCRdb's copy has only in-frame clones and lacks some. The V and J calls and the clone size are those of that table, but D and trimming were determined from the DNA. The data contain around 430,000 clones, just under 90% of them singletons. The sample originates from a study of blood T cell repertoires in COVID-19. For the study at large: Samples of COVID-19 (acute and convalescent) were obtained from the United States, Italy and Spain. PBMCs, B-cell-depleted T cells, or T cells provided the cDNA or gDNA that made up the material.

The origin of this receptor is a woman in her 50s who had recovered from COVID-19. Sequenced sample: PBMCs or T cells enriched from blood (not recorded which). This rearrangement joins TRBV28 to TRBJ1-3, with D unclear. This CDR3 reads CASSLIPGSGGNTIYF. The CDR3 region has the DNA TGTGCCAGCAGTTTAATTCCGGGGAGTGGTGGAAACACCATATATTTT.